One and the same sample provided the 22 T cell receptor beta chains below, sequenced in a study of blood T cell repertoires in COVID-19. The assay was immunoSEQ multiplex PCR, and TCRdb's table has in-frame clones only and misses some. The data show 60,000 or so clones, roughly 85% seen once. The sequencing input was peripheral blood. These receptors came from a human donor in a cohort sampled during active COVID-19.

This chain links TRBV6-2 or TRBV6-3 with TRBJ1-2, with 7 bases matching TRBD1. In germline, CDR1 is MNHEY, CDR2 SVGEGT. V was pared by 4 bases and J by 4 bases, with 9 bases of the junction left unmatched. The length of the CDR3 is 15 residues. The CDR3 bases are TGTGCCAGCAGTTCCAGACAGGGCCAACTCTATGGCTACACCTTC. It yields the protein CASSSRQGQLYGYTF.

This chain joins TRBV19 and TRBJ1-5; possibly TRBD1 for D (5 bases). V lost 5 bases, J lost 3 bases, and 14 bases lay in between. Germline V lookup: CDR1 LNHDA, CDR2 SQIVND (reference sequence). The CDR3 is 15 residues long. The CDR3 DNA is TGTGCCAGTAGTCCCCGGGGGGTGGTCAATCAGCCCCAGCATTTT. This gives the protein CASSPRGVVNQPQHF. The entire variable domain, with the rest obtained from reference TRBV19 and TRBJ1-5, is as follows: DGGITQSPKYLFRKEGQNVTLSCEQNLNHDAMYWYRQDPGQGLRLIYYSQIVNDFQKGDIAEGYSVSREKKESFPLTVTSAQKNPTAFYLCASSPRGVVNQPQHFGDGTRLSIL.

The chain employs TRBV30 and TRBJ1-6, with TRBD1 as a possible D gene (6 bases). This CDR3 comprises 16 residues. The V and J ends lost 7 bases and 0 bases respectively, with 16 bases between them. From germline, CDR1 is GTSNPN and CDR2 SVGIG (reference sequence). Written as DNA, the CDR3 is TGTGCCTCAGACCTCAGGGGTAACTCCTATAATTCACCCCTCCACTTT. This translates into CASDLRGNSYNSPLHF.

The chain recombines TRBV5-1 with TRBJ2-3, with 9 bases that match TRBD2. The V gene end was trimmed by 4 bases and the J gene end by 4 bases; junction bases not matched to a gene: 4. The germline CDR1 and CDR2 sequences are SGHRS and YFSETQ. The CDR3 is made up of 14 amino acids. In DNA, the CDR3 is TGCGCCAGCAGCCTCTCTAGCGGGGCAGATACGCAGTATTTT. This codes for CASSLSSGADTQYF.

The chain carries TRBV27 and TRBJ1-1, with TRBD1 matching 8 bases. CDR3 length equals 13 residues. J gave up 4 bases and V 5 bases, and 3 bases lay outside the gene matches. CDR1 is MNHEY, CDR2 SMNVEV, per germline (reference sequence). The CDR3 DNA reads as TGTGCCAGCAGTGGACAGGGAGGCACTGAAGCTTTCTTT. This gives the protein CASSGQGGTEAFF.

The chain uses TRBV16 and TRBJ2-2; maybe TRBD1 (5 bases). The length of the CDR3 is 14 residues. Germline CDR1 is KGHSY and CDR2 is FQNENV. Deletions cut 4 bases from V and 6 bases from J, with 12 bases between. The CDR3 loop reads CASSPEAGSGELFF. The CDR3 DNA sequence: TGTGCCAGCAGCCCAGAGGCAGGGTCCGGGGAGCTGTTTTTT.

In DNA, the CDR3 is TGCGCCAGCAGCCAAGTTCAGTTATCTGGGGCCAACGTCCTGACTTTC. Protein sequence: CASSQVQLSGANVLTF. This chain joins TRBV4-1 and TRBJ2-6; D is ambiguous. Trimming pared 1 base from V and 1 base from J, leaving 8 bases between. Germline CDR1 reads MGHRA; CDR2 reads YSYEKL. The CDR3 sequence is 16 residues long.

In DNA, the CDR3 is TGTGCCAGCAGCTCCTCCGAAGTCCCTAGCTCCTACAATGAGCAGTTCTTC. It specifies CASSSSEVPSSYNEQFF. V gene TRBV7-3 combines with J gene TRBJ2-1; D is ambiguous. CDR1 is SGHTA and CDR2 is FQGTGA in the germline V gene. V dropped 4 bases and J dropped 0 bases, with 16 bases sitting between them. The CDR3 is 17 residues long. The variable domain in full, completed from reference TRBV7-3 and TRBJ2-1, reads GAGVSQTPSNKVTEKGKYVELRCDPISGHTALYWYRQSLGQGPEFLIYFQGTGAADDSGLPNDRFFAVRPEGSVSTLKIQRTERGDSAVYLCASSSSEVPSSYNEQFFGPGTRLTVL.

The chain recombines TRBV10-3 with TRBJ1-1; 7 nucleotides line up with TRBD1. This CDR3 region has 13 residues. After removal of 7 bases from V and 5 bases from J, the junction contained 7 bases not matched to a gene. Germline V gene data show CDR1 as ENHRY and CDR2 as SYGVKD. The CDR3 DNA reads TGTGCCATCATTGCTGCAGGGGGAACTGAAGCTTTCTTT. Amino acid sequence: CAIIAAGGTEAFF.

This chain links TRBV5-6 with TRBJ2-3; possibly TRBD2 for D (6 bases). The CDR3 has 16 amino acids. The germline V gene has CDR1 SGHDT and CDR2 YYEEEE. Between the trimmed V and J ends, which lost 2 bases and 2 bases, there was a span of 15 bases. The CDR3 DNA follows: TGTGCCAGCAGCTTCAGGAGCGGGCTGATCACAGATACGCAGTATTTT. This translates into CASSFRSGLITDTQYF.

V and J are TRBV5-1 and TRBJ2-3, with 13 bases identical to TRBD2. CDR1 and CDR2 (germline): SGHRS, YFSETQ. Trimming cost V 4 bases and J 7 bases; bases outside gene matches: 9. This CDR3 spans 16 amino acids. CDR3 nucleotides: TGCGCCAGCAGCCAGGGGGGGACTAGCGGGGCCAATACGCAGTATTTT. The encoded protein is CASSQGGTSGANTQYF.

V usage is TRBV9 and J usage is TRBJ2-2; 8 bases agree with TRBD1. The V and J ends lost 4 bases and 0 bases, in that order; junction bases with no gene match: 5. Looked up from germline, CDR1 is SGDLS and CDR2 is YYNGEE. The CDR3 runs to 16 residues. Here the CDR3 DNA reads TGTGCCAGCAGCCCCCGGGACAGGTCGAACACCGGGGAGCTGTTTTTT. Amino acids: CASSPRDRSNTGELFF. The variable domain in full, with the rest retrieved from reference TRBV9 and TRBJ2-2, is DSGVTQTPKHLITATGQRVTLRCSPRSGDLSVYWYQQSLDQGLQFLIQYYNGEERAKGNILERFSAQQFPDLHSELNLSSLELGDSALYFCASSPRDRSNTGELFFGEGSRLTVL.

V usage is TRBV6-2 or TRBV6-3 and J usage is TRBJ2-7; 7 bases line up with TRBD2. The junction had 5 bases not matched to a gene; V was cut back by 6 bases and J by 6 bases. The CDR3 runs to 12 residues. The V gene's germline CDR1 is MNHEY and CDR2 SVGEGT. Written as DNA, the CDR3 is TGTGCCAGCAGCCGCGGGACTATCGAGCAGTACTTC. Its translation is CASSRGTIEQYF.

The chain employs TRBV9 and TRBJ2-3; possibly TRBD1 for D (6 bases). Trimming pared 4 bases from V and 3 bases from J, leaving 15 bases between. The CDR3 totals 15 residues. Germline V lookup: CDR1 SGDLS, CDR2 YYNGEE. CDR3 nucleotide sequence: TGTGCCAGCAGCCCCCATTGGACAGCTACAGATACGCAGTATTTT. It is translated as CASSPHWTATDTQYF.

The J gene is TRBJ2-7, the V gene TRBV6-2 or TRBV6-3; possibly TRBD2 for D (5 bases). CDR3 length equals 17 residues. Trimming took off 4 bases at V and 2 bases at J, with 21 bases between the two ends. The germline V gene has CDR1 MNHEY and CDR2 SVGEGT. The CDR3 protein is CASSSVYRWTGTYEQYF. The DNA for the CDR3 is TGTGCCAGCAGTTCGGTTTACCGGTGGACGGGGACCTACGAGCAGTACTTC.

The V gene is TRBV2, the J gene TRBJ2-2, with 10 bases that match TRBD1. CDR3 length: 15 residues. Looked up from germline, CDR1 is SNHLY and CDR2 is FYNNEI. Losses at the gene ends were 5 bases for V and 6 bases for J; bases not matched to a gene: 6. CDR3 bases: TGTGCCAGCAGTATCTGGACAGGGGGTGCCGGGGAGCTGTTTTTT. It encodes CASSIWTGGAGELFF.

The genes are TRBV4-3 and TRBJ2-7; 7 bases agree with TRBD1. Per the germline V gene, CDR1 is LGHNA and CDR2 is YSLEER. The ends lost 0 bases at V and 0 bases at J; junction bases unmatched: 11. The CDR3 has 18 amino acids. CDR3 region: CASSQDLGGQVTSYEQYF. The CDR3 DNA sequence: TGCGCCAGCAGCCAAGATCTGGGTGGACAGGTGACCTCCTACGAGCAGTACTTC.

The genes are TRBV4-3 and TRBJ1-6; the D gene is possibly TRBD1 (6 bases). The CDR3 extends over 16 amino acids. Looked up from germline, CDR1 is LGHNA and CDR2 is YSLEER. V lost 0 bases and J 5 bases, leaving 11 bases between the germline ends. CDR3 region: CASSQDVQGNNSPLHF. CDR3 nucleotide sequence: TGCGCCAGCAGCCAAGACGTACAGGGTAATAATTCACCCCTCCACTTT.

This clone was seen only a few times. The chain links TRBV29-1 to TRBJ1-3, with D perhaps TRBD1 (6 bases). The germline V and J ends were trimmed by 7 bases and 11 bases, with 12 bases remaining between them. The CDR3 runs to 10 residues. CDR1 is SQVTM, CDR2 ANQGSEA, per germline. The CDR3 reads CSAFQGSIYF. CDR3 nucleotide sequence: TGCAGCGCATTTCAGGGGTCCATATATTTT.

This clone was found once. V usage is TRBV5-4 and J usage is TRBJ1-6; D is unresolved. Germline CDR1 is SGHNT and CDR2 is YYREEE (reference sequence). CDR3 length: 13 amino acids. V was pared by 0 bases and J by 12 bases, with 10 bases between. The CDR3 DNA reads TGTGCCAGCAGCTTGGCCCAAGGGAGACCCCTCCACTTT. Protein sequence: CASSLAQGRPLHF.

This rearrangement joins TRBV19 to TRBJ1-2; D unresolved. CDR3 length equals 14 residues. Trimming took 4 bases from V and 4 from J, leaving 13 bases between them. Germline CDR1 reads LNHDA; CDR2 reads SQIVND (reference sequence). The chain's CDR3 is CASSTSEKPYGYTF. DNA for the CDR3: TGTGCCAGTAGTACAAGCGAGAAACCCTATGGCTACACCTTC.

This chain joins TRBV13 and TRBJ2-7, with D maybe TRBD2 (6 bases). The germline V and J ends were trimmed by 5 bases and 0 bases, with 8 bases remaining between them. In germline, CDR1 is PRHDT, CDR2 FYEKMQ (reference sequence). The CDR3 length is 13 residues. This CDR3 reads CASSRGNSYEQYF. The CDR3 DNA reads TGTGCCAGCAGCCGCGGGAACTCCTACGAGCAGTACTTC.